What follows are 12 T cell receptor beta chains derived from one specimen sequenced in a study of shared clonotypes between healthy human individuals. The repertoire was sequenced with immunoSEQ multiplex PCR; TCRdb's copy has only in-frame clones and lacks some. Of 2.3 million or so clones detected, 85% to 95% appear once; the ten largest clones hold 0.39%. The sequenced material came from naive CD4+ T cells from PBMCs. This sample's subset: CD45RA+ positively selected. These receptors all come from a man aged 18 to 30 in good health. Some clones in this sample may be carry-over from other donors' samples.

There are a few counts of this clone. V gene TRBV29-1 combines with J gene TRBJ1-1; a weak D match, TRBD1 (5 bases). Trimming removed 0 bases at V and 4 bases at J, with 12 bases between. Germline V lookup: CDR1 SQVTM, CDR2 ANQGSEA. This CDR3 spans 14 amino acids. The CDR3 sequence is CSVEDQGGGTEAFF. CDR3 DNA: TGCAGCGTTGAAGATCAGGGCGGGGGCACTGAAGCTTTCTTT.

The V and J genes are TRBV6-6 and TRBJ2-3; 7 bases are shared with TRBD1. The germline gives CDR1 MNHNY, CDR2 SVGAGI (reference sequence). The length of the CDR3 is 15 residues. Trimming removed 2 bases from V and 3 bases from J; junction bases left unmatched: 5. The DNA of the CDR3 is TGTGCCAGCAGTTACCGAACAGGGGCTACAGATACGCAGTATTTT. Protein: CASSYRTGATDTQYF.

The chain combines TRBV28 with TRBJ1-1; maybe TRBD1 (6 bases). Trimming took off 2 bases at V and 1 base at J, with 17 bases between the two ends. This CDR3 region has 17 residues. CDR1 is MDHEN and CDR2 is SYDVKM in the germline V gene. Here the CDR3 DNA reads TGTGCCAGCAGTTTAATTCCGACAGGACACACGAACACTGAAGCTTTCTTT. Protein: CASSLIPTGHTNTEAFF.

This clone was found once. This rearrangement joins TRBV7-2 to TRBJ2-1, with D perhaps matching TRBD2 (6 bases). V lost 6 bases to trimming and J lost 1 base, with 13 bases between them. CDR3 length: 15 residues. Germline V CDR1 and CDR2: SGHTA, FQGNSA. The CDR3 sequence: CASSPDYGSYNEQFF. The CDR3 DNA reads TGTGCCAGCAGTCCGGACTATGGGTCCTACAATGAGCAGTTCTTC. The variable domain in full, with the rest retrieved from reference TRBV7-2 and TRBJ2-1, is GAGVSQSPSNKVTEKGKDVELRCDPISGHTALYWYRQSLGQGLEFLIYFQGNSAPDKSGLPSDRFSAERTGGSVSTLTIQRTQQEDSAVYLCASSPDYGSYNEQFFGPGTRLTVL.

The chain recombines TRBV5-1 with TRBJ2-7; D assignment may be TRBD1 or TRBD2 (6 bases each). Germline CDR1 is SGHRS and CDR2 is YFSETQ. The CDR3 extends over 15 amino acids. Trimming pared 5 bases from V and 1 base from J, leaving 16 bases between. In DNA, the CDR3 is TGCGCCAGCAGAGAGGGGGGAACCCCTTCCTACGAGCAGTACTTC. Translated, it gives CASREGGTPSYEQYF. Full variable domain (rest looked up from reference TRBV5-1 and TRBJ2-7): KAGVTQTPRYLIKTRGQQVTLSCSPISGHRSVSWYQQTPGQGLQFLFEYFSETQRNKGNFPGRFSGRQFSNSRSEMNVSTLELGDSALYLCASREGGTPSYEQYFGPGTRLTVT.

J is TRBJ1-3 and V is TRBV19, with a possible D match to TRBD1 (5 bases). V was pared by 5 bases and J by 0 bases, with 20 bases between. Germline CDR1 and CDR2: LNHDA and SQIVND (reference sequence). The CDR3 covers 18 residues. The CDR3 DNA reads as TGTGCCAGTAGTTACTTCTCACGGGACCGGATCTCTGGAAACACCATATATTTT. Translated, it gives CASSYFSRDRISGNTIYF.

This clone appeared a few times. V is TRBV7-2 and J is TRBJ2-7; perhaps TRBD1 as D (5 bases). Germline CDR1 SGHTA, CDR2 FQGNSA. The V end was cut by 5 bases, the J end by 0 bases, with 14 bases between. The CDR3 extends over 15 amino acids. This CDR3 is CASSPRGSRSYEQYF. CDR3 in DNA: TGTGCCAGCAGCCCAAGGGGCAGCCGCTCCTACGAGCAGTACTTC.

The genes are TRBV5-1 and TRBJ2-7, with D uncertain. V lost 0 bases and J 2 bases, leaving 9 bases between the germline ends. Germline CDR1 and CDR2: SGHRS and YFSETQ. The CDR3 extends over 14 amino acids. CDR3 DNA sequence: TGCGCCAGCAGCTTGGCTACGAATACCTACGAGCAGTACTTC. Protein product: CASSLATNTYEQYF.

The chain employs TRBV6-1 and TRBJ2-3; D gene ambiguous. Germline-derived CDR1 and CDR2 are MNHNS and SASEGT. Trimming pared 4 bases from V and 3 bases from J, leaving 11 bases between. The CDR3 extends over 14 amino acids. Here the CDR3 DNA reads TGTGCCAGCAGTGCCCCATCCCAAACAGATACGCAGTATTTT. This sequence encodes CASSAPSQTDTQYF.

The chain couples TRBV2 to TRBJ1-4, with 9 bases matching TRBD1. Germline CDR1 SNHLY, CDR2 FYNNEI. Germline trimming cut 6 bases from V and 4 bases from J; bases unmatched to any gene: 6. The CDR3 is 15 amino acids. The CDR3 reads CASRYDRGYNEKLFF. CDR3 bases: TGTGCCAGCAGATACGACAGGGGGTATAATGAAAAACTGTTTTTT.

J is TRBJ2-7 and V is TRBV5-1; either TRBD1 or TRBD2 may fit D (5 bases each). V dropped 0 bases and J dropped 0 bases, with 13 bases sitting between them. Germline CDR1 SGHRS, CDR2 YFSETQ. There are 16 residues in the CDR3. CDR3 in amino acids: CASSLVGVGTSYEQYF. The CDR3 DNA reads TGCGCCAGCAGCTTGGTTGGCGTCGGGACCTCCTACGAGCAGTACTTC.

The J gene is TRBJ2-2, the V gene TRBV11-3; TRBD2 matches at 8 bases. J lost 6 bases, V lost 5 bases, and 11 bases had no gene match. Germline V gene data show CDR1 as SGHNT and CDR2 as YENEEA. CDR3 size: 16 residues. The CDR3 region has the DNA TGTGCCAGCAGCCCGAAAGGACTAGCCGGTGCCGGGGAGCTGTTTTTT. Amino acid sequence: CASSPKGLAGAGELFF.